Presented here are 25 T cell receptor beta chains from one specimen sequenced in a study of T cell responses to AZD1222 COVID-19 vaccine. TCRdb's copy holds only in-frame clones and misses some; the assay was immunoSEQ multiplex PCR. This table has 120,000 to 150,000 clones, approximately 86% appearing once. The sample here was peripheral blood, taken 28 days after the second AZD1222 dose. These receptors all come from an adult who received the AZD1222 COVID-19 vaccine.

The V gene is TRBV14, the J gene TRBJ1-2; a possible D gene is TRBD1 (5 bases). Germline assignment: CDR1 SGHDN and CDR2 FVKESK. The CDR3 extends over 14 amino acids. Between the trimmed V and J ends, which lost 0 bases and 4 bases, there was a span of 9 bases. The CDR3, as DNA: TGTGCCAGCAGCCAAGATCGGGGGATCTATGGCTACACCTTC. It translates to CASSQDRGIYGYTF.

The rearrangement uses TRBV2 and TRBJ2-7; 9 bases map to TRBD1. The junction had 5 bases not matched to a gene; V was cut back by 2 bases and J by 0 bases. Germline V gene lookup returns CDR1 SNHLY and CDR2 FYNNEI. The CDR3 covers 16 residues. The CDR3 sequence: CASSEPGTGPSYEQYF. The DNA for the CDR3 is TGTGCCAGCAGTGAACCCGGGACAGGGCCCTCCTACGAGCAGTACTTC.

The chain combines TRBV7-9 with TRBJ1-6; D not certain. CDR3 length equals 15 residues. Per germline, CDR1 SEHNR and CDR2 FQNEAQ (reference sequence). V lost 5 bases and J 7 bases, leaving 15 bases between the germline ends. CDR3 sequence (DNA): TGTGCCAGCAGCCCCCGAGCGACTGGGAATTCACCCCTCCACTTT. The encoded protein is CASSPRATGNSPLHF.

The gene calls are TRBV5-1 and TRBJ1-3, with 8 nucleotides matching TRBD1. The trim removed 0 bases at V and 6 bases at J, leaving 5 bases unmatched. CDR3 size: 15 residues. Per germline, CDR1 SGHRS and CDR2 YFSETQ. The CDR3 coding sequence is TGCGCCAGCAGCTTGGGTCAGGGGGCCTTAAACACCATATATTTT. It encodes CASSLGQGALNTIYF.

This clone has only one observation. This chain connects TRBV7-9 to TRBJ2-5; TRBD1 is a possible D gene (5 bases). Per the germline V gene, CDR1 is SEHNR and CDR2 is FQNEAQ (reference sequence). V was cut by 3 bases and J by 3 bases, with 11 bases left in between. The CDR3 has 14 residues. Here the CDR3 reads CASSFVGQKETQYF. CDR3 in DNA: TGTGCCAGCAGCTTCGTGGGGCAGAAAGAGACCCAGTACTTC.

This rearrangement joins TRBV6-5 to TRBJ1-2; no clear D. V lost 7 bases to trimming and J lost 1 base, with 10 bases between them. Germline V gene data show CDR1 as MNHEY and CDR2 as SVGAGI. This CDR3 is 13 amino acids long. The CDR3 DNA follows: TGTGCCAGCAAGGAGCTGATTAACTATGGCTACACCTTC. Translation: CASKELINYGYTF.

V usage is TRBV6-5 and J usage is TRBJ1-1; D is ambiguous. Between the trimmed V and J ends, which lost 0 bases and 3 bases, there was a span of 8 bases. This CDR3 is 14 amino acids long. The germline V gene encodes CDR1 MNHEY and CDR2 SVGAGI. This CDR3 is CASSYSDEHTEAFF. The CDR3, as DNA: TGTGCCAGCAGTTACTCGGACGAGCACACTGAAGCTTTCTTT.

This clone appeared a single time. V gene TRBV19 combines with J gene TRBJ2-7, with 9 positions matching TRBD1. J was trimmed by 4 bases and V by 5 bases; bases with no gene match: 12. The CDR3 sequence is 16 residues long. Germline CDR1 and CDR2: LNHDA and SQIVND (reference sequence). Here the CDR3 reads CASSLRPGTGWYEQYF. The DNA for the CDR3 is TGTGCCAGTAGTCTCCGCCCCGGGACAGGGTGGTACGAGCAGTACTTC. Drawing the rest from reference TRBV19 and TRBJ2-7, the complete variable domain is DGGITQSPKYLFRKEGQNVTLSCEQNLNHDAMYWYRQDPGQGLRLIYYSQIVNDFQKGDIAEGYSVSREKKESFPLTVTSAQKNPTAFYLCASSLRPGTGWYEQYFGPGTRLTVT.

V and J are TRBV25-1 and TRBJ2-1; a weak D match, TRBD1 (9 bases). CDR3 length: 13 amino acids. V gave up 1 base and J gave up 14 bases, with 15 bases separating them. Germline V lookup: CDR1 MGHDK, CDR2 SYGVNS. For the CDR3, the DNA is TGTGCCAGCAGTGAATTAGCGGGACAGGGTGAGTTCTTC. As protein: CASSELAGQGEFF. Drawing the rest from reference TRBV25-1 and TRBJ2-1, the complete variable domain is EADIYQTPRYLVIGTGKKITLECSQTMGHDKMYWYQQDPGMELHLIHYSYGVNSTEKGDLSSESTVSRIRTEHFPLTLESARPSHTSQYLCASSELAGQGEFFGPGTRLTVL.

This clone occurred a few times. The chain carries TRBV5-1 and TRBJ2-5; a weak D match, TRBD1 (5 bases). Germline loops: CDR1 SGHRS, CDR2 YFSETQ. The CDR3 runs to 14 residues. Trimming shortened V by 2 bases and J by 1 base, and 9 bases separated the two germline ends. For the CDR3, the DNA is TGCGCCAGCAGCTTCCTTGACAGCCAAGAGACCCAGTACTTC. As protein: CASSFLDSQETQYF.

In its sample, this clone was seen once. The V gene is TRBV7-9, the J gene TRBJ2-7; D is possibly TRBD2 (6 bases). The V and J ends lost 5 bases and 6 bases respectively, with 14 bases between them. The CDR3 has 13 residues. The germline V gene encodes CDR1 SEHNR and CDR2 FQNEAQ (reference sequence). DNA for the CDR3: TGTGCCAGCAGCCCTCCGACTAGTCTCGAGCAGTACTTC. Translating it yields CASSPPTSLEQYF. The complete variable domain, with remaining parts taken from reference TRBV7-9 and TRBJ2-7, reads DTGVSQNPRHKITKRGQNVTFRCDPISEHNRLYWYRQTLGQGPEFLTYFQNEAQLEKSRLLSDRFSAERPKGSFSTLEIQRTEQGDSAMYLCASSPPTSLEQYFGPGTRLTVT.

The V and J genes are TRBV27 and TRBJ2-4; D remains unclear. Germline values: CDR1 MNHEY, CDR2 SMNVEV (reference sequence). The V gene lost 2 bases and the J gene lost 5 bases, with 7 bases spanning the gap. There are 13 residues in the CDR3. CDR3: CASSLPNQNIQYF. The CDR3 coding sequence is TGTGCCAGCAGTTTACCGAACCAAAACATTCAGTACTTC.

The table lists this clone with a few counts. The V call is TRBV7-2, the J call TRBJ1-3, with 9 bases matching TRBD1. Unmatched junction bases numbered 20, after V lost 10 bases and J lost 4 bases. The CDR3 length is 18 residues. Germline V gene lookup returns CDR1 SGHTA and CDR2 FQGNSA. DNA for the CDR3: TGTGCCACCACCGGAGGGACAGGGAATACGGGGTCGGGAAACACCATATATTTT. Translated: CATTGGTGNTGSGNTIYF. The entire variable domain, with the rest obtained from reference TRBV7-2 and TRBJ1-3, is as follows: GAGVSQSPSNKVTEKGKDVELRCDPISGHTALYWYRQSLGQGLEFLIYFQGNSAPDKSGLPSDRFSAERTGGSVSTLTIQRTQQEDSAVYLCATTGGTGNTGSGNTIYFGEGSWLTVV.

The rearrangement links TRBV18 to TRBJ2-1, with D possibly matching TRBD1 (7 bases). Germline V gives CDR1 KGHSH, CDR2 LQKENI. Trimming removed 3 bases at V and 1 base at J, with 13 bases between. CDR3 length: 16 residues. The CDR3 DNA reads TGTGCCAGCTCACCCGCGGGACAGAAGTCCTACAATGAGCAGTTCTTC. It translates to CASSPAGQKSYNEQFF.

This clone was counted between two and nine times. The CDR3 loop reads CASSPGTSEGTNIQYF. CDR3 DNA sequence: TGTGCCAGCAGCCCTGGGACTAGCGAAGGTACAAACATTCAGTACTTC. The rearrangement uses TRBV28 and TRBJ2-4; 10 bases are shared with TRBD2. The V and J ends lost 6 bases and 6 bases, in that order; junction bases with no gene match: 11. Germline V gene data show CDR1 as MDHEN and CDR2 as SYDVKM. The CDR3 has 16 amino acids.

The chain carries TRBV12-3 or TRBV12-4 and TRBJ1-2; D is possibly TRBD1 (5 bases). The CDR3 has 13 amino acids. Trimming removed 0 bases at V and 7 bases at J, with 9 bases between. CDR3 DNA sequence: TGTGCCAGCAGTTTAGCTCAGGGAAGTGGCTACACCTTC. Protein product: CASSLAQGSGYTF.

The rearrangement uses TRBV28 and TRBJ1-6, with 7 positions matching TRBD1. CDR3 length: 15 amino acids. In germline, CDR1 is MDHEN, CDR2 SYDVKM. After removal of 1 base from V and 7 bases from J, the junction contained 4 bases not matched to a gene. The CDR3 region is CASSLSRRGNSPLHF. CDR3 bases: TGTGCCAGCAGTTTATCCCGCAGGGGGAATTCACCCCTCCACTTT.

V is TRBV11-2 and J is TRBJ1-6; weak D call: TRBD1 (5 bases). V was trimmed by 1 base and J by 10 bases, leaving 8 bases between them. Germline V gene data show CDR1 as SGHAT and CDR2 as FQNNGV. The CDR3 loop spans 13 amino acids. The CDR3 here is CASSLVGVSPLHF. The CDR3 DNA follows: TGTGCCAGCAGCTTAGTAGGGGTATCACCCCTCCACTTT.

J is TRBJ1-1 and V is TRBV5-1; possible D gene TRBD1, 6 bases. V lost 0 bases, J lost 4 bases, and 7 bases lay in between. The CDR3 is 13 amino acids. Germline V lookup: CDR1 SGHRS, CDR2 YFSETQ. CDR3 amino acids: CASSLGQATEAFF. The CDR3 region has the DNA TGCGCCAGCAGCTTGGGACAGGCCACTGAAGCTTTCTTT. Full variable domain (rest looked up from reference TRBV5-1 and TRBJ1-1): KAGVTQTPRYLIKTRGQQVTLSCSPISGHRSVSWYQQTPGQGLQFLFEYFSETQRNKGNFPGRFSGRQFSNSRSEMNVSTLELGDSALYLCASSLGQATEAFFGQGTRLTVV.

This clone turned up a few times. The chain joins TRBV15 to TRBJ1-1, with D tentatively TRBD1 (6 bases). Trimming removed 0 bases at V and 4 bases at J, with 12 bases between. The CDR3 is 15 residues long. Germline V gives CDR1 LNHNV, CDR2 YYDKDF (reference sequence). The CDR3 loop reads CATSRDRGLGTEAFF. The CDR3, as DNA: TGTGCCACCAGCAGAGATCGGGGGCTCGGCACTGAAGCTTTCTTT.

This chain joins TRBV28 and TRBJ2-5; 9 nucleotides align to TRBD2. The V gene's germline CDR1 is MDHEN and CDR2 SYDVKM. Trimming at V came to 2 bases and at J to 5 bases, leaving 3 bases not matched to a gene. This CDR3 is 14 amino acids long. CDR3 sequence (DNA): TGTGCCAGCAGTTTAGCGGGGGGGCCGGAGACCCAGTACTTC. Its translation: CASSLAGGPETQYF.

The genes are TRBV10-3 and TRBJ2-2; unclear D gene. This CDR3 has 11 amino acids. Germline CDR1 ENHRY, CDR2 SYGVKD. The V and J ends lost 3 bases and 7 bases respectively, with 3 bases between them. The chain's CDR3 is CAISDGGELFF. The CDR3, as DNA: TGTGCCATCAGTGACGGCGGGGAGCTGTTTTTT.

CDR3: CASTERINQPQHF. The CDR3 DNA reads as TGTGCCAGCACGGAAAGAATCAATCAGCCCCAGCATTTT. The chain recombines TRBV6-5 with TRBJ1-5; no definite D call. CDR1 and CDR2 (germline): MNHEY, SVGAGI. CDR3 length: 13 residues. The V gene lost 7 bases and the J gene lost 3 bases, with 10 bases spanning the gap.

The chain links TRBV11-3 to TRBJ1-6; D is possibly TRBD1 (5 bases). Germline assignment: CDR1 SGHNT and CDR2 YENEEA. V was pared by 3 bases and J by 7 bases, with 10 bases between. This CDR3 has 14 amino acids. CDR3 nucleotides: TGTGCCAGCAGCTTGGGGGTGAGAAATTCACCCCTCCACTTT. Amino acids: CASSLGVRNSPLHF. The whole variable domain, remainder taken from reference TRBV11-3 and TRBJ1-6, is EAGVVQSPRYKIIEKKQPVAFWCNPISGHNTLYWYLQNLGQGPELLIRYENEEAVDDSQLPKDRFSAERLKGVDSTLKIQPAELGDSAVYLCASSLGVRNSPLHFGNGTRLTVT.

The gene calls are TRBV3-1 (or the pseudogene TRBV3-2) and TRBJ1-1, with a possible D match to TRBD1 (5 bases). Germline V CDR1 and CDR2: LGHDT, YNNKEL (reference sequence). The CDR3 extends over 15 amino acids. V was shortened by 1 base and J by 0 bases, with 9 bases between the two germline ends. CDR3 coding DNA: TGTGCCAGCAGCCAAGGGGACCGACTGAACACTGAAGCTTTCTTT. As protein: CASSQGDRLNTEAFF.